This TCR beta chain stems from a study of vaccination and CD4 T cells after COVID-19. Study-wide findings and caveats: Median reactive clonotypes, those recognizing SARS-CoV-2, rose from about 22 to 38, not significantly.

The Oncomine TCR Beta short-read assay was applied to DNA of cultured CD4+ T cells. TCRdb analysed the PCR reads with MiXCR anew, one entry per CDR3 protein. The table shows around 18,000 distinct CDR3 sequences, with 45% to 60% occurring only once. This clonotype was counted once. Its specificity is unknown. Described treatment: approximately 9-day PBMC culture with coronavirus spike peptide pools or control peptides (ViraFEST assay). ViraFEST sequenced TCRs after peptide-pool expansion of antigen-specific T cells. The sequencing here drew on CD4+ T cells from blood, cultured in vitro, taken after SARS-CoV-2 vaccination. The source is a human donor who had recovered from COVID-19.

CDR3 loop: CASGSGLSNQPQHF. CDR3 in DNA: TGTGCCAGCGGGTCAGGGCTCAGCAATCAGCCCCAGCATTTT. V is TRBV2 and J is TRBJ1-5, with D possibly being TRBD1 (5 bases). Trimming removed 8 bases at V and 1 base at J, with 12 bases between. Germline V gene data show CDR1 as SNHLY and CDR2 as FYNNEI. CDR3 length: 14 residues. The variable domain in full, with the rest retrieved from reference TRBV2 and TRBJ1-5, is EPEVTQTPSHQVTQMGQEVILRCVPISNHLYFYWYRQILGQKVEFLVSFYNNEISEKSEIFDDQFSVERPDGSNFTLKIRSTKLEDSAMYFCASGSGLSNQPQHFGDGTRLSIL.